The 5 T cell receptor beta chains listed next were all sequenced from one sample in a study of shared clonotypes between healthy human individuals. CD8 cells regarded as naive lacked CD45RO, were positively chosen for CCR7, and omitted terminally differentiated effector memory CD45RA+ cells. The table came from immunoSEQ multiplex PCR; TCRdb's copy has only in-frame clones and leaves some out. In the table there are about 2 million clones, 85% to 95% of which are singletons. Specimen: naive CD8+ T cells sorted from blood. Source of these receptors: a man aged 18 to 29 in good health.

V is TRBV11-2 and J is TRBJ1-1; no clear D gene. V lost 5 bases, J lost 1 base, and 5 bases lay in between. The CDR3 length is 12 residues. From germline, CDR1 is SGHAT and CDR2 FQNNGV. In DNA, the CDR3 is TGTGCCAGCAGCGAGCAGAACACTGAAGCTTTCTTT. Translation: CASSEQNTEAFF. The complete variable domain, with remaining parts taken from reference TRBV11-2 and TRBJ1-1, reads EAGVAQSPRYKIIEKRQSVAFWCNPISGHATLYWYQQILGQGPKLLIQFQNNGVVDDSQLPKDRFSAERLKGVDSTLKIQPAKLEDSAVYLCASSEQNTEAFFGQGTRLTVV.

V and J are TRBV7-9 and TRBJ2-7; tentatively, D is TRBD1 (5 bases). Trimming pared 0 bases from V and 3 bases from J, leaving 12 bases between. This CDR3 comprises 15 residues. The germline gives CDR1 SEHNR, CDR2 FQNEAQ (reference sequence). The CDR3 DNA sequence: TGTGCCAGCAGCTTAGCGGTGGGGCAGAGCTACGAGCAGTACTTC. It translates to CASSLAVGQSYEQYF.

J is TRBJ2-5 and V is TRBV7-8; no clear D. Deletions cut 5 bases from V and 5 bases from J, with 9 bases between. The V gene's germline CDR1 is SGHVS and CDR2 FQNEAQ. The length of the CDR3 is 12 residues. The CDR3 reads CASSVTRETQYF. CDR3 DNA: TGTGCCAGCAGCGTCACCCGGGAGACCCAGTACTTC.

CDR3 in DNA: TGCGCCAGCAGCCTTGGGACCTTCTACGAGCAGTACTTC. Translated: CASSLGTFYEQYF. V gene TRBV4-1 combines with J gene TRBJ2-7; D possibly matches TRBD1 or TRBD2 (5 bases each). V was trimmed by 4 bases and J by 3 bases, leaving 10 bases between them. CDR1 is MGHRA and CDR2 is YSYEKL in the germline V gene. This CDR3 contains 13 residues.

The chain links TRBV27 to TRBJ2-5; possible D gene TRBD1, 5 bases. The germline CDR1 and CDR2 sequences are MNHEY and SMNVEV (reference sequence). This CDR3 is built from 13 residues. Trimming left V 5 bases short and J 7 bases short, with 14 bases between. CDR3 sequence reads: CASSPGHVGTQYF. Written as DNA, the CDR3 is TGTGCCAGCAGTCCTGGACACGTTGGGACCCAGTACTTC.